A selection of T cell receptor beta chains follows, all from one sample in a study of T cell responses to AZD1222 COVID-19 vaccine. Clones were sequenced by immunoSEQ multiplex PCR, and TCRdb holds only the in-frame ones, with some missing. Of about 79,000 clones in the sample, roughly 94% were seen once. The sequences come from peripheral blood, collected on day 0 of MenACWY control vaccination. The receptors derive from an adult in good health. The CDR3 runs from the conserved cysteine through the conserved F or W. A D gene is named only where the DNA matches it firmly. Some rows have no size entry. The others give once, few or many, or a class for an expanded clone.

d_call: TRBD1
v_call: TRBV30
j_call: TRBJ1-3
clone_size: -
cdr3_nt: TGTGCCTGGCGTCAGGGGGCTGGAAACACCATATATTTT
cdr3_aa: CAWRQGAGNTIYF

d_call: TRBD2
v_call: TRBV6-2/TRBV6-3
j_call: TRBJ2-5
clone_size: -
cdr3_nt: TGTGCCAGCAGTTTAGTCGGGGGGCAAGAGACCCAGTACTTC
cdr3_aa: CASSLVGGQETQYF

d_call: TRBD1
v_call: TRBV19
j_call: TRBJ2-4
clone_size: -
cdr3_nt: TGTGCCAGTAGTCCCCAGACAGGGGGCGAAAACATTCAGTACTTC
cdr3_aa: CASSPQTGGENIQYF

d_call: TRBD1
v_call: TRBV10-3
j_call: TRBJ1-4
clone_size: -
cdr3_nt: TGTGCCATCAGTGAGACAGGGGACGATGAAAAACTGTTTTTT
cdr3_aa: CAISETGDDEKLFF

d_call: -
v_call: TRBV2
j_call: TRBJ2-2
clone_size: -
cdr3_nt: TGTGCCAGCAGGGACAGAATCACCGGGGAGCTGTTTTTT
cdr3_aa: CASRDRITGELFF

d_call: TRBD2
v_call: TRBV7-3
j_call: TRBJ2-1
clone_size: -
cdr3_nt: TGTGCCAGCAGCCTAGTCCCCCTAGCGGGAGGGACTGAGCAGTTCTTC
cdr3_aa: CASSLVPLAGGTEQFF

d_call: -
v_call: TRBV9
j_call: TRBJ1-6
clone_size: -
cdr3_nt: TGTGCCAGCAGCGTAGGCGGGACTGGGAATTCACCCCTCCACTTT
cdr3_aa: CASSVGGTGNSPLHF

d_call: -
v_call: TRBV21-1
j_call: TRBJ2-7
clone_size: -
cdr3_nt: TGTGCCAGCAGCAAAGGTCAGTCCTACGAGCAGTACTTC
cdr3_aa: CASSKGQSYEQYF

d_call: -
v_call: TRBV18
j_call: TRBJ1-2
clone_size: -
cdr3_nt: TGTGCCAGCTCACCCTCGGGCAGGGGAGACGGCTACACCTTC
cdr3_aa: CASSPSGRGDGYTF

d_call: -
v_call: TRBV3-1/TRBV3-2
j_call: TRBJ1-1
clone_size: -
cdr3_nt: TGTGCCAGCAGCGAAAGGGGGTCCGGAGCTTTCTTT
cdr3_aa: CASSERGSGAFF

d_call: -
v_call: TRBV19
j_call: TRBJ1-5
clone_size: -
cdr3_nt: TGTGCCAGTATGGCGACCAGCAATCAGCCCCAGCATTTT
cdr3_aa: CASMATSNQPQHF

d_call: TRBD1
v_call: TRBV27
j_call: TRBJ1-5
clone_size: -
cdr3_nt: TGTGCCAGCAGTAGCCGGGACAGTAAATGGGGCAATCAGCCCCAGCATTTT
cdr3_aa: CASSSRDSKWGNQPQHF

d_call: TRBD2
v_call: TRBV19
j_call: TRBJ2-1
clone_size: -
cdr3_nt: TGTGCCAGTAGAGGACTAGCTAGGTATGAGCAGTTCTTC
cdr3_aa: CASRGLARYEQFF

d_call: TRBD1
v_call: TRBV5-5
j_call: TRBJ2-1
clone_size: -
cdr3_nt: TGTGCCAGCAGTCGTACCGGGACAGGGGGCGTCTACAATGAGCAGTTCTTC
cdr3_aa: CASSRTGTGGVYNEQFF

d_call: -
v_call: TRBV6-6
j_call: TRBJ2-2
clone_size: -
cdr3_nt: TGTGCCAGCAGTTACCCGGGAGCGGCCGGGGAGCTGTTTTTT
cdr3_aa: CASSYPGAAGELFF

d_call: TRBD2
v_call: TRBV12-5
j_call: TRBJ2-1
clone_size: -
cdr3_nt: TGTGCTAGTGGTTTCGGACTAGCGGAAATCAATGAGCAGTTCTTC
cdr3_aa: CASGFGLAEINEQFF

d_call: -
v_call: TRBV7-9
j_call: TRBJ2-3
clone_size: -
cdr3_nt: TGTGCCAGCAGCTTAGCGGCAGGGAAGAACACAGATACGCAGTATTTT
cdr3_aa: CASSLAAGKNTDTQYF

d_call: -
v_call: TRBV7-8
j_call: TRBJ2-5
clone_size: -
cdr3_nt: TGTGCCAGCAGCTTAGTGGCGAACCAAGAGACCCAGTACTTC
cdr3_aa: CASSLVANQETQYF

d_call: TRBD1
v_call: TRBV6-7
j_call: TRBJ1-5
clone_size: -
cdr3_nt: TGTGCCAGCAGTTTTCTCATCCGGGACAGCCTCAATCAGCCCCAGCATTTT
cdr3_aa: CASSFLIRDSLNQPQHF

d_call: -
v_call: TRBV5-6
j_call: TRBJ2-5
clone_size: -
cdr3_nt: TGTGCCAGCAGCGTAGACAGTACGGAGACCCAGTACTTC
cdr3_aa: CASSVDSTETQYF

d_call: -
v_call: TRBV29-1
j_call: TRBJ2-5
clone_size: -
cdr3_nt: TGCAGCTCAGAAGAGCAAGAGACCCAGTACTTC
cdr3_aa: CSSEEQETQYF

d_call: -
v_call: TRBV28
j_call: TRBJ1-2
clone_size: once
cdr3_nt: TGTGCCAGCTTGAATACAGGAACTGTGGGTGGCTACACCTTC
cdr3_aa: CASLNTGTVGGYTF

d_call: -
v_call: TRBV7-3
j_call: TRBJ1-1
clone_size: -
cdr3_nt: TGTGCCAGCAGCTTAATAGCGGCCACTGAAGCTTTCTTT
cdr3_aa: CASSLIAATEAFF

d_call: -
v_call: TRBV6-5
j_call: TRBJ2-7
clone_size: -
cdr3_nt: TGTGCCAGCAGTTACGGAGTCCGAGGGGCCGAGCAGTACTTC
cdr3_aa: CASSYGVRGAEQYF

d_call: TRBD2
v_call: TRBV27
j_call: TRBJ2-3
clone_size: -
cdr3_nt: TGTGCCAGCATCGCGCTAGCGGGATCACATACGCAGTATTTT
cdr3_aa: CASIALAGSHTQYF

d_call: TRBD2
v_call: TRBV24-1
j_call: TRBJ2-2
clone_size: once
cdr3_nt: TGTGCCACCAGTGATTTGTTGGGGGGGGAGACCACCGGGGAGCTGTTTTTT
cdr3_aa: CATSDLLGGETTGELFF

d_call: -
v_call: TRBV18
j_call: TRBJ1-1
clone_size: -
cdr3_nt: TGTGCCAGCTCACAGACCGAAAAAAAGGGAGCTTTCTTT
cdr3_aa: CASSQTEKKGAFF

d_call: TRBD2
v_call: TRBV2
j_call: TRBJ2-7
clone_size: -
cdr3_nt: TGTGCCAGCAGTGAAACGGCTAGCGGGTCCTACGAGCAGTACTTC
cdr3_aa: CASSETASGSYEQYF

d_call: -
v_call: TRBV18
j_call: TRBJ1-3
clone_size: -
cdr3_nt: TGTGCCAGCTCACCATGGGAATACTCTGGAAACACCATATATTTT
cdr3_aa: CASSPWEYSGNTIYF

d_call: -
v_call: TRBV7-6
j_call: TRBJ2-5
clone_size: -
cdr3_nt: TGTGCCAGCAGCCCAAACGGTCAGGACCTGGAGACCCAGTACTTC
cdr3_aa: CASSPNGQDLETQYF

d_call: -
v_call: TRBV28
j_call: TRBJ2-2
clone_size: few
cdr3_nt: TGTGCCAGCAGTTCAAAGCGGAATACGAACACCGGGGAGCTGTTTTTT
cdr3_aa: CASSSKRNTNTGELFF

d_call: -
v_call: TRBV21-1
j_call: TRBJ1-5
clone_size: -
cdr3_nt: TGTGCCAGCAGCAAAGTACCAGGGGGCATAAATCAGCCCCAGCATTTT
cdr3_aa: CASSKVPGGINQPQHF

d_call: TRBD1
v_call: TRBV11-2
j_call: TRBJ2-5
clone_size: -
cdr3_nt: TGTGCCAGCAGTACGAGAAGCGTTCGGGACAGCTTTCAAGAGACCCAGTACTTC
cdr3_aa: CASSTRSVRDSFQETQYF

d_call: -
v_call: TRBV7-2
j_call: TRBJ2-5
clone_size: -
cdr3_nt: TGTGCCAGCAGCTCCGCTGGACTTCAAGAGACCCAGTACTTC
cdr3_aa: CASSSAGLQETQYF

d_call: TRBD1
v_call: TRBV6-2/TRBV6-3
j_call: TRBJ2-3
clone_size: -
cdr3_nt: TGTGCCAGCAGCCCTGACAGGGTGGCCCCAGATACGCAGTATTTT
cdr3_aa: CASSPDRVAPDTQYF

d_call: TRBD2
v_call: TRBV6-5
j_call: TRBJ2-1
clone_size: -
cdr3_nt: TGTGCCAGCCTTTGGACTAGCAGCAATGAGCAGTTCTTC
cdr3_aa: CASLWTSSNEQFF

d_call: TRBD1
v_call: TRBV5-1
j_call: TRBJ1-1
clone_size: -
cdr3_nt: TGCGCCAGCAGCAGAGGAACAGGGGAAACTGAAGCTTTCTTT
cdr3_aa: CASSRGTGETEAFF